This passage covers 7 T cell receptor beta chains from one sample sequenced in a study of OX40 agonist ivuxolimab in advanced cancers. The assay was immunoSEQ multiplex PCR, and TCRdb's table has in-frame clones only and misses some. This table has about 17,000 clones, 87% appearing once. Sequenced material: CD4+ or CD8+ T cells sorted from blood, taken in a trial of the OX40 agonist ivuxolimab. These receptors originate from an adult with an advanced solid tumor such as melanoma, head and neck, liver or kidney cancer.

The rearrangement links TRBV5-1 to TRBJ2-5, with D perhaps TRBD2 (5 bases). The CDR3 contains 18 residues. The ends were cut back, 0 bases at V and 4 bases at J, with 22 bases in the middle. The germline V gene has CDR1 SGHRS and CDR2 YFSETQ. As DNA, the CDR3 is TGCGCCAGCAGCTTGGCTTTCGGGAAAGGGTTTTTAGGAGAGACCCAGTACTTC. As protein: CASSLAFGKGFLGETQYF.

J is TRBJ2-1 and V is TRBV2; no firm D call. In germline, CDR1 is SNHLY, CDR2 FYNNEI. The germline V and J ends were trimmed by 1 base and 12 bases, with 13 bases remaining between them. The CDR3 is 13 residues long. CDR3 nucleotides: TGTGCCAGCAGTGAAGGAGTCTCGGAGAGGCAGTTCTTC. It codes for CASSEGVSERQFF.

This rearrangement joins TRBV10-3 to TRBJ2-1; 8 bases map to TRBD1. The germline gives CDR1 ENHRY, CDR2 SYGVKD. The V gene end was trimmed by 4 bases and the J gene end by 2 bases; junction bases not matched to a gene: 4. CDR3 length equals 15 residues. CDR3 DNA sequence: TGTGCCATCAGTGTGACAGGGGCGGCCTACAATGAGCAGTTCTTC. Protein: CAISVTGAAYNEQFF.

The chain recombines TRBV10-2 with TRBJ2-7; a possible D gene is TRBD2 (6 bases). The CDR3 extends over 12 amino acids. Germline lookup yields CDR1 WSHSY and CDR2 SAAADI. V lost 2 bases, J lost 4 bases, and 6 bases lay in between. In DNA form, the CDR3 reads TGCGCCAGCAGTGAGGGGGGGTACGAGCAGTACTTC. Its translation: CASSEGGYEQYF.

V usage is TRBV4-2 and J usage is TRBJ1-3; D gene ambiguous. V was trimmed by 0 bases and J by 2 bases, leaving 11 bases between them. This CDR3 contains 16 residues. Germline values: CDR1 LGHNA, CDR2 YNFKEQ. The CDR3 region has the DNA TGTGCCAGCAGCCAAGATAGGGCTTTAACTGGAAACACCATATATTTT. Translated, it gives CASSQDRALTGNTIYF.

CDR3 protein: CASSYSSPGGGYTF. DNA for the CDR3: TGTGCCAGCAGTTACTCGAGCCCCGGGGGGGGCTACACCTTC. V usage is TRBV6-6 and J usage is TRBJ1-2; possibly TRBD1 for D (5 bases). CDR1 and CDR2 (germline): MNHNY, SVGAGI (reference sequence). The CDR3 spans 14 residues. Trimming left V 0 bases short and J 8 bases short, with 13 bases between.

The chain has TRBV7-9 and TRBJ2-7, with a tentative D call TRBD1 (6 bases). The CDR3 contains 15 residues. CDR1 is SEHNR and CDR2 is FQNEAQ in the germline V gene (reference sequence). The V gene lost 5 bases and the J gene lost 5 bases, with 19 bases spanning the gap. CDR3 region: CASSLPLTGRHEQYF. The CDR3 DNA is TGTGCCAGCAGCCTCCCGTTAACAGGGCGGCACGAGCAGTACTTC. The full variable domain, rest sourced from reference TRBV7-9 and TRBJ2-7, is DTGVSQNPRHKITKRGQNVTFRCDPISEHNRLYWYRQTLGQGPEFLTYFQNEAQLEKSRLLSDRFSAERPKGSFSTLEIQRTEQGDSAMYLCASSLPLTGRHEQYFGPGTRLTVT.